Listed below are T cell receptor beta chains from one sample, sequenced in a study of blood T cell repertoires in COVID-19. TCRdb's table, derived via immunoSEQ multiplex PCR, lists solely in-frame clones and lacks some. The table shows around 230,000 clones, with about 91% occurring only once. Sequencing used PBMCs or T cells enriched from blood (not recorded which). These TCRs come from a middle-aged woman with acute COVID-19. Each CDR3 is given with its conserved first and last residue. Fields, in order: D gene, V gene, J gene, clone size, CDR3 DNA, CDR3 protein. A D gene is named only where the DNA matches it firmly. The size entry is marked missing in some rows and otherwise reads once, few, many or a size class.

D: NA
V: TRBV18
J: TRBJ1-1
size: NA
DNA: TGTGCCAGCTCACCGACAGCCCAGATTGAAGCTTTCTTT
CDR3: CASSPTAQIEAFF

D: NA
V: TRBV5-6
J: TRBJ1-2
size: NA
DNA: TGTGCCAGCAGCTTGGGAGGGAATGGCTACACCTTC
CDR3: CASSLGGNGYTF

D: TRBD2
V: TRBV10-2
J: TRBJ2-3
size: NA
DNA: TGCGCCAGCAGGTCTAGCGGGAGAGTTGGTACGCAGTATTTT
CDR3: CASRSSGRVGTQYF

D: NA
V: TRBV7-9
J: TRBJ2-2
size: NA
DNA: TGTGCCCGAGGCAGTGGGTTTCTGCCTAAGAACACCGGGGAGCTGTTTTTT
CDR3: CARGSGFLPKNTGELFF

D: TRBD1
V: TRBV13
J: TRBJ1-2
size: few
DNA: TGTGCCAGCAGCAATTCCCGGACAGGGGGATATGGCTACACCTTC
CDR3: CASSNSRTGGYGYTF

D: TRBD2
V: TRBV24-1
J: TRBJ2-5
size: once
DNA: TGTGCCACCAGTGACCCGCCGACTAGCGGACAAGAGACCCAGTACTTC
CDR3: CATSDPPTSGQETQYF

D: NA
V: TRBV2
J: TRBJ1-1
size: NA
DNA: TGTGCCAGCAGGGACACAATGAACACTGAAGCTTTCTTT
CDR3: CASRDTMNTEAFF

D: NA
V: TRBV2
J: TRBJ1-2
size: NA
DNA: TGTGCCAGCAGTCTTAAACCAGGGATCGTTTATGGCTACACCTTC
CDR3: CASSLKPGIVYGYTF

D: NA
V: TRBV7-8
J: TRBJ1-2
size: NA
DNA: TGTGCCAGCAGCTTAGGCCAGGCTGAGGGCGGCTACACCTTC
CDR3: CASSLGQAEGGYTF

D: NA
V: TRBV7-9
J: TRBJ1-4
size: NA
DNA: TGTGCCAGCAGCCCAGGGGATATGAATGAAAAACTGTTTTTT
CDR3: CASSPGDMNEKLFF

D: NA
V: TRBV2
J: TRBJ1-2
size: NA
DNA: TGTGCCAGCAACCCTCGGGGGGCTATCTATGGCTACACCTTC
CDR3: CASNPRGAIYGYTF

D: TRBD2
V: TRBV7-8
J: TRBJ2-5
size: NA
DNA: TGTGCCAGCATCCTTAGCGGGGGGGGAAGAGAGACCCAGTACTTC
CDR3: CASILSGGGRETQYF

D: NA
V: TRBV20-1
J: TRBJ2-1
size: once
DNA: TGCAGTGCTAGTTCTAGCGACTACAATGAGCAGTTCTTC
CDR3: CSASSSDYNEQFF

D: NA
V: TRBV5-1
J: TRBJ1-2
size: NA
DNA: TGCGCCAGCACTGAACCGGAGGCCAACTATGGCTACACCTTC
CDR3: CASTEPEANYGYTF

D: TRBD1
V: TRBV7-8
J: TRBJ1-2
size: NA
DNA: TGTGCCAGCAGCCCGACAGGGAATGGCTACACCTTC
CDR3: CASSPTGNGYTF

D: TRBD2
V: TRBV27
J: TRBJ2-1
size: NA
DNA: TGTGCCAGCAGTTCCTTCATTCAGCTAGCGGGAGCCGATGAGCAGTTCTTC
CDR3: CASSSFIQLAGADEQFF

D: NA
V: TRBV14
J: TRBJ2-2
size: NA
DNA: TGTGCCAGCAGCCAACGGGCGGGGCTTCGAGGCACCGGGGAGCTGTTTTTT
CDR3: CASSQRAGLRGTGELFF

D: NA
V: TRBV20-1
J: TRBJ2-1
size: NA
DNA: TGCAGTCCTGGCGGGGGCGATGAGCAGTTCTTC
CDR3: CSPGGGDEQFF

D: TRBD1
V: TRBV5-1
J: TRBJ1-1
size: once
DNA: TGCGCCAGCAGCTTGGAGGGACAGGGATGGAACACTGAAGCTTTCTTT
CDR3: CASSLEGQGWNTEAFF

D: NA
V: TRBV16
J: TRBJ1-1
size: NA
DNA: TGTGCCAGCAGCCAAGGAGTAGGCAGCACTGAAGCTTTCTTT
CDR3: CASSQGVGSTEAFF

D: TRBD1
V: TRBV11-3
J: TRBJ1-5
size: NA
DNA: TGTGCCAGCAGGAATCGGGACAGAAATCAGCCCCAGCATTTT
CDR3: CASRNRDRNQPQHF

D: NA
V: TRBV23-1
J: TRBJ1-1
size: NA
DNA: TGCGCCAGCGCAGATCCTGGGGGGGCTTTCTTT
CDR3: CASADPGGAFF

D: NA
V: TRBV5-1
J: TRBJ2-7
size: NA
DNA: TGCGCCAGCAGTCCAGGTCTAAGCTCCTACGAGCAGTACTTC
CDR3: CASSPGLSSYEQYF

D: TRBD1
V: TRBV5-1
J: TRBJ1-6
size: NA
DNA: TGCGCCAGCAACGCCGGGACAGCTAATTCACCCCTCCACTTT
CDR3: CASNAGTANSPLHF

D: NA
V: TRBV3-1/TRBV3-2
J: TRBJ2-5
size: NA
DNA: TGTGCCAGCAGCCCACAGGTCCAAGAGACCCAGTACTTC
CDR3: CASSPQVQETQYF

D: NA
V: TRBV21-1
J: TRBJ1-3
size: NA
DNA: TGTGCCGCCTTGGGCTTTGGAAACACCATATATTTT
CDR3: CAALGFGNTIYF

D: TRBD1
V: TRBV6-2/TRBV6-3
J: TRBJ2-7
size: NA
DNA: TGTGCCAGCAGCCTCCGTGACAGGGGGAGGAACGAGCAGTACTTC
CDR3: CASSLRDRGRNEQYF

D: NA
V: TRBV5-5
J: TRBJ2-3
size: NA
DNA: TGTGCCAGCAGCGCTTTAGGGGCGCACACAGATACGCAGTATTTT
CDR3: CASSALGAHTDTQYF

D: TRBD2
V: TRBV10-3
J: TRBJ2-5
size: NA
DNA: TGTGCCACTAGCGGGGGGCGGACAGAGACCCAGTACTTC
CDR3: CATSGGRTETQYF

D: NA
V: TRBV10-3
J: TRBJ1-2
size: NA
DNA: TGTGCCATCAGTGATCAGGGGAACTATGGCTACACCTTC
CDR3: CAISDQGNYGYTF

D: TRBD1
V: TRBV3-1/TRBV3-2
J: TRBJ1-5
size: NA
DNA: TGTGCCAGCAGCCCGGGACAGGGGTTGGGCAATCAGCCCCAGCATTTT
CDR3: CASSPGQGLGNQPQHF

D: TRBD1
V: TRBV27
J: TRBJ1-6
size: NA
DNA: TGTGCCAGCAGCGTGACAGGGACCTATTCACCCCTCCACTTT
CDR3: CASSVTGTYSPLHF

D: NA
V: TRBV9
J: TRBJ1-1
size: NA
DNA: TGTGCCAGCAGCCCAAGGGTCAGGGCTGAAGCTTTCTTT
CDR3: CASSPRVRAEAFF

D: TRBD1
V: TRBV6-5
J: TRBJ2-7
size: NA
DNA: TGTGCCATACAGGGGGGTAGCTCCTACGAGCAGTACTTC
CDR3: CAIQGGSSYEQYF

D: NA
V: TRBV7-7
J: TRBJ2-1
size: NA
DNA: TGTGCTAGCAGCCGGAGCGGCCGTCTCAATGAGCAGTTCTTC
CDR3: CASSRSGRLNEQFF

D: TRBD1
V: TRBV5-1
J: TRBJ1-1
size: NA
DNA: TGCGCCAGCAGCTGGGACAGGTTGAACACTGAAGCTTTCTTT
CDR3: CASSWDRLNTEAFF

D: TRBD1
V: TRBV6-2/TRBV6-3
J: TRBJ2-3
size: NA
DNA: TGTGCCAGCAGTCCATACTTTTACGACAGGGGGCTTGACAACACAGATACGCAGTATTTT
CDR3: CASSPYFYDRGLDNTDTQYF

D: NA
V: TRBV24-1
J: TRBJ1-5
size: few
DNA: TGTGCCACCAGTGTGCAGGGCAATCAGCCCCAGCATTTT
CDR3: CATSVQGNQPQHF

D: TRBD2
V: TRBV29-1
J: TRBJ2-1
size: few
DNA: TGCAGCGTTGAATCCAGACTAGCGGGAGACTACAATGAGCAGTTCTTC
CDR3: CSVESRLAGDYNEQFF

D: TRBD1
V: TRBV4-1
J: TRBJ1-2
size: NA
DNA: TGCGCCAGCAGCCAAGTCACAGGGGGATCTCGAGGCTACACCTTC
CDR3: CASSQVTGGSRGYTF